Each of the 3 T cell receptor beta chains below was sequenced from the same sample in a study of T cells in women clearing cervical HPV infection. Using immunoSEQ multiplex PCR, the repertoire was profiled, and TCRdb retains in-frame clones only, with some absent. This sample contains tens of thousands of clones. The sample was blood buffy coat. These receptors were obtained from a woman aged 18-70 years with a cervical HPV16 infection that either progressed to CIN3+ or cleared (not recorded which).

Points on this clone: The observed sequence ends 3 residues before the CDR3 terminus, with the missing tail filled in from the germline J gene. The rearrangement uses TRBV19 and TRBJ1-4; D might be TRBD1 (5 bases). Germline V gene sequence: CDR1 LNHDA, CDR2 SQIVND (reference sequence). The CDR3 consists of 15 residues. V was trimmed by 3 bases and J by 2 bases, leaving 10 bases between them. The part of the CDR3 DNA that was read is TGTGCCAGTAGTATTGGGGGGAGTACTAATGAAAAA. Protein: CASSIGGSTNEK. The complete CDR3 reads CASSIGGSTNEKLFF.

As to this clone: A read error may produce the germline difference seen at one junction end. The CDR3 extends 3 residues past the end of the read, so its final part is completed from the germline J gene. Other DNA sequences from this sample encode an identical CDR3 as well. This chain connects TRBV7-2 to TRBJ1-3; D is perhaps TRBD1 (6 bases). CDR1 is SGHTA, CDR2 FQGNSA, per germline. This CDR3 has 15 amino acids. The CDR3 protein is CASSFEQGSGNTIYF. The part of the CDR3 DNA that was read is TGTGCCAGCAGCTTTGAACAGGGTTCTGGAAACACT.

Turning to this clone: The CDR3 extends 3 residues past the end of the read, so its final part is completed from the germline J gene. The chain combines TRBV19 with TRBJ1-4, with TRBD1 as a possible D gene (5 bases). The length of the CDR3 is 16 residues. Germline-derived CDR1 and CDR2 are LNHDA and SQIVND (reference sequence). This CDR3 reads CASSSRLAGGSNVLFF. The DNA read from the CDR3 is TGTGCCAGTAGTTCCCGACTAGCGGGGGGGTCCAACGTA.